Listed below are T cell receptor beta chains from one sample, sequenced in a study of blood T cell repertoires in COVID-19. TCRdb's copy holds only in-frame clones and misses some; the assay was immunoSEQ multiplex PCR. In the table there are around 170,000 clones, about 87% of which are singletons. Sequenced input: peripheral blood. The receptors were sampled from a man aged 55-75 years with acute or convalescent COVID-19. The CDR3 runs from the conserved cysteine through the conserved F or W. Each record gives: D gene, J gene, clone size, V gene, CDR3 DNA, CDR3 protein. D genes are given only for firm matches. Clone size is shown for a subset of rows, as once, few, many or a class of expanded clone.

>-|TRBJ2-7|-|TRBV21-1
TGTGCCAGCAGCAAAGTCCAGGACGGAGCGGACTACGAGCAGTACTTC
CASSKVQDGADYEQYF
>-|TRBJ1-2|-|TRBV7-6
TGTGCCAGCAGCTTAGGTGGGACATATACCAATGGCTACACCTTC
CASSLGGTYTNGYTF
>-|TRBJ1-1|-|TRBV12-3/TRBV12-4
TGTGCCAGCAAGGTCGAAGGGAGCACTGAAGCTTTCTTT
CASKVEGSTEAFF
>-|TRBJ1-3|-|TRBV9
TGTGCCAGCAGCGTGGGCTTGGGAGGGGCGAGCTCTGGAAACACCATATATTTT
CASSVGLGGASSGNTIYF
>TRBD1|TRBJ2-3|-|TRBV24-1
TGTGCCACCAGTGATCCGACAGGGGGCGCAGATACGCAGTATTTT
CATSDPTGGADTQYF
>TRBD1|TRBJ2-5|-|TRBV5-1
TGCGCCAGCAGCTGGACAGGGGATCGAGAGACCCAGTACTTC
CASSWTGDRETQYF
>-|TRBJ1-5|-|TRBV19
TGTGCCAGTATTGGGACACCTAATCAGCCCCAGCATTTT
CASIGTPNQPQHF
>-|TRBJ1-4|-|TRBV18
TGTGCCAGCTCCCTGGCGGGGGGCGACGAAAAACTGTTTTTT
CASSLAGGDEKLFF
>TRBD1|TRBJ1-5|-|TRBV24-1
TGTGCCACCAGTGATTCGGACAGGGGGAACAATCAGCCCCAGCATTTT
CATSDSDRGNNQPQHF
>-|TRBJ1-4|-|TRBV7-9
TGTGCCAGCAGCTTAGCGGTCCTCGGGAATGAAAAACTGTTTTTT
CASSLAVLGNEKLFF
>TRBD1|TRBJ2-5|-|TRBV7-3
TGTGCCAGCAGCTTGGACAGGAGGGAGACCCAGTACTTC
CASSLDRRETQYF
>-|TRBJ2-5|few|TRBV10-3
TGTGCCATCAGGGGACGACTAGAAGAGACCCAGTACTTC
CAIRGRLEETQYF
>-|TRBJ2-5|-|TRBV30
TGTGCCTGGAGTCGAGGGGGGGCAGAGACCCAGTACTTC
CAWSRGGAETQYF
>TRBD1|TRBJ1-5|-|TRBV24-1
TGTGCCACCATCCAAGGACAGGGGGCCGATCAGCCCCAGCATTTT
CATIQGQGADQPQHF